These 9 T cell receptor beta chains came from one sample sequenced in a study of blood T cell repertoires in COVID-19. Sequencing was performed with immunoSEQ multiplex PCR; in TCRdb, only in-frame clones are kept and a portion is missing. This table holds 150,000 to 200,000 clones, less than 85% found once. Sequences were obtained from peripheral blood. Receptors were obtained from a man aged 45-65 years who had recovered from COVID-19.

The J gene is TRBJ2-5, the V gene TRBV7-6, with D possibly being TRBD2 (6 bases). Trimming took off 4 bases at V and 1 base at J, with 22 bases between the two ends. This CDR3 is 18 amino acids long. CDR1 and CDR2 from the germline V gene are SGHVS and FNYEAQ. CDR3 region: CASSSAVTSPSLQETQYF. CDR3 in DNA: TGTGCCAGCAGCTCGGCTGTGACTAGTCCTTCACTCCAAGAGACCCAGTACTTC. The complete variable domain, with remaining parts taken from reference TRBV7-6 and TRBJ2-5, reads GAGVSQSPRYKVTKRGQDVALRCDPISGHVSLYWYRQALGQGPEFLTYFNYEAQQDKSGLPNDRFSAERPEGSISTLTIQRTEQRDSAMYRCASSSAVTSPSLQETQYFGPGTRLLVL.

This sequence joins TRBV9 and TRBJ1-6; D not certain. Germline V lookup: CDR1 SGDLS, CDR2 YYNGEE. The V and J ends lost 0 bases and 9 bases respectively, with 13 bases between them. CDR3 length equals 15 residues. CDR3 region: CASSVGVGRGSPLHF. As DNA, the CDR3 is TGTGCCAGCAGCGTAGGGGTAGGACGGGGTTCACCCCTCCACTTT.

The chain uses TRBV6-5 and TRBJ1-1, with D perhaps TRBD1 (5 bases). The germline V gene has CDR1 MNHEY and CDR2 SVGAGI. Trimming cost V 0 bases and J 3 bases, with 5 bases left between them. This CDR3 spans 13 amino acids. The chain's CDR3 is CASSYSRDTEAFF. The DNA for the CDR3 is TGTGCCAGCAGTTACTCCAGGGACACTGAAGCTTTCTTT.

The chain employs TRBV2 and TRBJ2-3, with D possibly being TRBD2 (6 bases). Germline V lookup: CDR1 SNHLY, CDR2 FYNNEI. The length of the CDR3 is 15 residues. V was trimmed by 4 bases and J by 1 base, leaving 12 bases between them. The CDR3, as DNA: TGTGCCAGCAGTGTTATTAGCGGTCGCACAGATACGCAGTATTTT. Its translation is CASSVISGRTDTQYF. The full variable domain, its missing parts supplied by reference TRBV2 and TRBJ2-3, is EPEVTQTPSHQVTQMGQEVILRCVPISNHLYFYWYRQILGQKVEFLVSFYNNEISEKSEIFDDQFSVERPDGSNFTLKIRSTKLEDSAMYFCASSVISGRTDTQYFGPGTRLTVL.

This chain connects TRBV5-4 to TRBJ2-1, with D perhaps TRBD2 (6 bases). Germline CDR1 and CDR2: SGHNT and YYREEE (reference sequence). The ends were cut back, 0 bases at V and 6 bases at J, with 10 bases in the middle. The CDR3 contains 14 residues. The CDR3 loop is CASSLGLDVNEQFF. DNA of the CDR3: TGTGCCAGCAGCTTGGGACTAGATGTCAATGAGCAGTTCTTC.

The V call is TRBV27, the J call TRBJ2-3, with 12 bases fitting TRBD1. The germline gives CDR1 MNHEY, CDR2 SMNVEV (reference sequence). This CDR3 is 17 amino acids long. Trimming cost V 5 bases and J 3 bases; bases outside gene matches: 9. The CDR3 reads CASSQIPGQGATDTQYF. In DNA, the CDR3 is TGTGCCAGCAGTCAGATACCGGGACAGGGGGCAACAGATACGCAGTATTTT.

The chain employs TRBV7-2 and TRBJ2-3; D gene uncertain. V was pared by 4 bases and J by 0 bases, with 11 bases between. The CDR3 contains 15 residues. Germline lookup yields CDR1 SGHTA and CDR2 FQGNSA. This CDR3 is CASSWARTSTDTQYF. The CDR3 nucleotides are TGTGCCAGCAGCTGGGCCAGAACCAGCACAGATACGCAGTATTTT.

The J gene is TRBJ2-2, the V gene TRBV5-1; 11 bases align to TRBD2. Germline CDR1 is SGHRS and CDR2 is YFSETQ. V shed 4 bases, J shed 2 bases, and the junction held 4 bases outside the gene matches. The CDR3 extends over 16 amino acids. The CDR3 region is CASSTTSGINTGELFF. CDR3 nucleotides: TGCGCCAGCAGCACGACTAGCGGGATCAACACCGGGGAGCTGTTTTTT.

The V call is TRBV2, the J call TRBJ1-4; D remains ambiguous. With 4 bases removed from V and 7 bases from J, the gap between germline ends came to 16 bases. This CDR3 spans 15 amino acids. Germline loops: CDR1 SNHLY, CDR2 FYNNEI. CDR3 residues: CASSVSGSRGEKLFF. In DNA form, the CDR3 reads TGTGCCAGCAGTGTAAGCGGTTCAAGAGGTGAAAAACTGTTTTTT.